The clone carrying this T cell receptor beta chain has a handful of counts. This sample is drawn from a study of T cells after yellow fever vaccination. TCRdb called the 5' RACE reads again in MiXCR, with one record for every CDR3 protein. The sample records more than 350,000 distinct CDR3 sequences, around 10% being singletons. The CDR3 contains 15 residues. V lost 3 bases to trimming and J lost 7 bases, with 15 bases between them. Germline assignment: CDR1 LNHNV and CDR2 YYDKDF (reference sequence). The chain uses TRBV15 and TRBJ1-4; D might be TRBD1 (6 bases). The source of this sequence is a man younger than 35 who received the YFV17D yellow fever vaccine. The sample here was PBMCs, taken on the day of the first yellow fever vaccination. DNA for the CDR3: TGTGCCACCAGCAGGGGCGGAGGGGGAACTGAAAAACTGTTTTTT. Residues: CATSRGGGGTEKLFF. The whole variable domain, remainder taken from reference TRBV15 and TRBJ1-4, is DAMVIQNPRYQVTQFGKPVTLSCSQTLNHNVMYWYQQKSSQAPKLLFHYYDKDFNNEADTPDNFQSRRPNTSFCFLDIRSPGLGDTAMYLCATSRGGGGTEKLFFGSGTQLSVL.